The 6 T cell receptor beta chains below come from one sample, sequenced in a study of blood T cell repertoires in COVID-19. The data were produced by immunoSEQ multiplex PCR, yet TCRdb's version contains in-frame clones alone and is incomplete. The sample has about 150,000 clones; approximately 85% are singletons. The source material was peripheral blood. These receptors were obtained from a man aged 60-69 years with COVID-19, enrolled during active disease.

The V gene is TRBV6-1, the J gene TRBJ1-2, with TRBD1 identical over 8 bases. V dropped 5 bases and J dropped 5; count of bases not matched to a gene: 4. CDR1 and CDR2 (germline): MNHNS, SASEGT. This CDR3 contains 13 residues. The DNA of the CDR3 is TGTGCCAGCAGTTTGACAGGGGAGTATGGCTACACCTTC. It translates to CASSLTGEYGYTF.

The gene calls are TRBV27 and TRBJ2-7; TRBD1 matches at 7 bases. The CDR3 is made up of 13 amino acids. Germline V CDR1 and CDR2: MNHEY, SMNVEV (reference sequence). The trim removed 7 bases at V and 2 bases at J, leaving 5 bases unmatched. The CDR3 DNA is TGTGCCAGCAAAGAACAGGGGACCTACGAGCAGTACTTC. This encodes CASKEQGTYEQYF.

The rearrangement links TRBV2 to TRBJ2-5; D gene uncertain. Germline loops: CDR1 SNHLY, CDR2 FYNNEI. The CDR3 runs 11 residues. V was shortened by 8 bases and J by 4 bases, with 8 bases between the two germline ends. CDR3 nucleotide sequence: TGTGCCAGCGGGCAGAGAGAGACCCAGTACTTC. Amino acid sequence: CASGQRETQYF. Complete variable domain (other parts from reference TRBV2 and TRBJ2-5): EPEVTQTPSHQVTQMGQEVILRCVPISNHLYFYWYRQILGQKVEFLVSFYNNEISEKSEIFDDQFSVERPDGSNFTLKIRSTKLEDSAMYFCASGQRETQYFGPGTRLLVL.

The chain is built from TRBV7-2 and TRBJ2-7; D perhaps matches TRBD2 (6 bases). From germline, CDR1 is SGHTA and CDR2 FQGNSA. The CDR3 has 16 residues. Here the CDR3 DNA reads TGTTCCCGCCGAATATGTACGGGACTTGGACCCTACGAGCAGTACTTC. It yields the protein CSRRICTGLGPYEQYF.

The chain has TRBV3-1 (or the pseudogene TRBV3-2) and TRBJ1-1; D is undetermined. CDR3 length: 13 amino acids. Germline assignment: CDR1 LGHDT and CDR2 YNNKEL (reference sequence). Trimming pared 6 bases from V and 1 base from J, leaving 9 bases between. The CDR3 spells CASSPTENTEAFF. CDR3 bases: TGTGCCAGCAGTCCCACAGAGAACACTGAAGCTTTCTTT.

The chain employs TRBV5-5 and TRBJ2-7; possible D gene TRBD1, 6 bases. With 0 bases removed from V and 2 bases from J, the gap between germline ends came to 9 bases. The CDR3 is made up of 14 amino acids. CDR1 and CDR2 (germline): SGHKS, YYEKEE (reference sequence). The CDR3 DNA is TGTGCCAGCAGCTTGGATGGACAGACCTACGAGCAGTACTTC. Its protein is CASSLDGQTYEQYF.